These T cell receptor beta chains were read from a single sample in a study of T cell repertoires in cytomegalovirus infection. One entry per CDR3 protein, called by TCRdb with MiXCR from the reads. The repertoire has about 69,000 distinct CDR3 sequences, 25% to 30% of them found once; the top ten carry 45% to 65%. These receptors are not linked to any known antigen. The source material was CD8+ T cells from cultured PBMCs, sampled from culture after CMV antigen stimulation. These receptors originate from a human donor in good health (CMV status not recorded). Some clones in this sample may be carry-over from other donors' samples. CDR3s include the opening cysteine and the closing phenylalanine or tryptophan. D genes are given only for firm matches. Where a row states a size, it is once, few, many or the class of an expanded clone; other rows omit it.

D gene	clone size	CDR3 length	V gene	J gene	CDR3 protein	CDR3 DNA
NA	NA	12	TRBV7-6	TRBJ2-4	CASSQTDAIQYF	TGTGCCAGCAGCCAGACAGACGCCATTCAGTACTTC
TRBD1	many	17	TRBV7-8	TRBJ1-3	CASSLNPQGADGNTIYF	TGTGCCAGCAGCCTAAACCCGCAGGGGGCTGATGGAAACACCATATATTTT
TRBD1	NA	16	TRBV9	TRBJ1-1	CASSPGQGAENTEAFF	TGTGCCAGCAGCCCCGGACAGGGGGCTGAGAACACTGAAGCTTTCTTT
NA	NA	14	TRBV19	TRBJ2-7	CASRNPGDSYEQYF	TGTGCCAGTAGAAATCCCGGAGACTCCTACGAGCAGTACTTC
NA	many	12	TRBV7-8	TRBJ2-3	CASTSSTDTQYF	TGTGCCAGCACTTCGTCCACAGATACGCAGTATTTT
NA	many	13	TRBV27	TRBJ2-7	CASSDYYSYEQYF	TGTGCCAGCAGTGACTACTACTCCTACGAGCAGTACTTC
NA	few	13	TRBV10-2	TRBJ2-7	CASRTGISYEQYF	TGCGCCAGCAGAACAGGGATATCCTACGAGCAGTACTTC
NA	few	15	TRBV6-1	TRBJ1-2	CASSEAAVTNYGYTF	TGTGCCAGCAGTGAAGCGGCAGTAACTAACTATGGCTACACCTTC
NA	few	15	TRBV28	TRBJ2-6	CASRTTSSGANVLTF	TGTGCCAGCAGGACCACGAGCTCTGGGGCCAACGTCCTGACTTTC
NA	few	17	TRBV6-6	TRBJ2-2	CASSYSPGARNTGELFF	TGTGCCAGCAGTTACTCGCCGGGGGCGAGGAACACCGGGGAGCTGTTTTTT
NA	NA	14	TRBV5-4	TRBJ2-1	CASSLLISYNEQFF	TGTGCCAGCAGCTTGTTGATCTCCTACAATGAGCAGTTCTTC
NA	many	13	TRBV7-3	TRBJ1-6	CASSQEWGSPLHF	TGTGCCAGCAGCCAAGAATGGGGTTCACCCCTCCACTTT
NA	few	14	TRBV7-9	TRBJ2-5	CASSPAGFQETQYF	TGTGCCAGCAGCCCCGCGGGATTTCAAGAGACCCAGTACTTC
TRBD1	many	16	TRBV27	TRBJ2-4	CASSPGQGLAKNIQYF	TGTGCCAGCAGTCCCGGACAGGGGCTAGCCAAAAACATTCAGTACTTC
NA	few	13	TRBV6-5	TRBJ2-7	CASSSGVSYEQYF	TGTGCCAGTTCCTCCGGGGTTTCCTACGAGCAGTACTTC
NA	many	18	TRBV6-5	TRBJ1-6	CASSYSGGEDSYNSPLHF	TGTGCCAGCAGTTACTCGGGGGGGGAGGACTCCTATAATTCACCCCTCCACTTT
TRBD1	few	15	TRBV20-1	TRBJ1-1	CSATRQGTLNTEAFF	TGCAGTGCTACTCGACAGGGAACTCTGAACACTGAAGCTTTCTTT
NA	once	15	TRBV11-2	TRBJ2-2	CASSLELASTGELFF	TGTGCCAGCAGCTTAGAACTTGCGTCCACCGGGGAGCTGTTTTTT
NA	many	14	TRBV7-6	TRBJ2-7	CASSSGRPPYEQYF	TGTGCCAGCAGCTCGGGCCGACCCCCCTACGAGCAGTACTTC
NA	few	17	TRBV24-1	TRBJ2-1	CATSDGWGPTIYNEQFF	TGTGCCACCAGTGATGGCTGGGGACCCACCATATACAATGAGCAGTTCTTC
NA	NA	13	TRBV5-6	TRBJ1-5	CASSLTGSKPQHF	TGTGCCAGCAGCTTGACAGGGTCTAAGCCCCAGCATTTT
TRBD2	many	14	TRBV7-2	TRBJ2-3	CASSLGLASDTQYF	TGTGCCAGCAGCTTGGGACTAGCCTCCGATACGCAGTATTTT
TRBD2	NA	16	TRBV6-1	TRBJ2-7	CASSSGLAGLPYEQYF	TGTGCCAGCAGTTCCGGCTTAGCGGGGCTCCCCTACGAGCAGTACTTC
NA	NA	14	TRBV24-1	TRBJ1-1	CATSDISDGAEAFF	TGTGCCACCAGTGACATCTCCGATGGGGCTGAAGCTTTCTTT
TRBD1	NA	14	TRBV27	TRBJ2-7	CASSTGTGAYEQYF	TGTGCCAGCAGTACCGGGACAGGGGCATACGAGCAGTACTTC
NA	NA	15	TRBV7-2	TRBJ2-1	CASSLGSGSYNEQFF	TGTGCCAGCAGCTTAGGAAGCGGCTCCTACAATGAGCAGTTCTTC
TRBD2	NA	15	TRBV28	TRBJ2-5	CASSFSGGGKETQYF	TGTGCCAGCAGTTTCAGCGGGGGGGGGAAAGAGACCCAGTACTTC
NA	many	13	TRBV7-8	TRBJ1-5	CASSPAGSQPQHF	TGTGCCAGCAGCCCAGCTGGTAGTCAGCCCCAGCATTTT
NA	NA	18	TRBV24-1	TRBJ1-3	CATIRDRDIQPAGNTIYF	TGTGCCACCATCAGAGATCGTGACATCCAACCCGCGGGAAACACCATATATTTT
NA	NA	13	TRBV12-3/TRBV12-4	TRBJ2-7	CASSLGYPRGQYF	TGTGCCAGCAGTTTAGGGTATCCCCGGGGGCAGTACTTC
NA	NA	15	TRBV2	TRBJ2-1	CASSEWAKGLGEQFF	TGTGCCAGCAGTGAATGGGCCAAAGGCCTCGGTGAGCAGTTCTTC
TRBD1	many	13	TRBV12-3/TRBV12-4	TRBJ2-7	CASRFQTGDEQYF	TGTGCCAGCAGATTTCAGACAGGGGACGAGCAGTACTTC
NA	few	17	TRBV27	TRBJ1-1	CASSSKRGGFMNTEAFF	TGTGCCAGCAGCTCAAAACGTGGGGGATTCATGAACACTGAAGCTTTCTTT
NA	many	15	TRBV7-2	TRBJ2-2	CASSGTGASGGELFF	TGTGCCAGCAGCGGGACGGGGGCGTCCGGAGGGGAGCTGTTTTTT
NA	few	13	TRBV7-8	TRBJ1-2	CASSQGKGNGYTF	TGTGCCAGCAGCCAAGGGAAAGGAAATGGCTACACCTTC
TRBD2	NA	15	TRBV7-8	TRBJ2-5	CASSLTREGRGTQYF	TGTGCCAGCAGCTTAACGCGGGAGGGCCGGGGGACCCAGTACTTC
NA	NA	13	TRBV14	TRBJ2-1	CASSQDYVGLKFF	TGTGCCAGCAGCCAAGATTATGTGGGACTGAAGTTCTTC
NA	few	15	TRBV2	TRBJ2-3	CASSEWQGETDTQYF	TGTGCCAGCAGTGAATGGCAGGGAGAGACAGATACGCAGTATTTT
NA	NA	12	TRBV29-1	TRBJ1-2	CSARRGNYGYTF	TGCAGCGCACGTCGAGGTAACTATGGCTACACCTTC
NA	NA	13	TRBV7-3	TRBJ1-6	CASSLDRNSPLHF	TGTGCCAGCAGCTTAGACAGAAATTCACCCCTCCACTTT
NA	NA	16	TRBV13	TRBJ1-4	CASSRSSGLTNEKLFF	TGTGCCAGCAGCCGATCTTCGGGGTTAACTAATGAAAAACTGTTTTTT
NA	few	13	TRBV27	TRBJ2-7	CASSLQISYEQYF	TGTGCCAGCAGCCTACAGATATCCTACGAGCAGTACTTC
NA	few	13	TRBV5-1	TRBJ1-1	CASSLDDSTEAFF	TGCGCCAGCAGCTTGGACGACTCGACTGAAGCTTTCTTT
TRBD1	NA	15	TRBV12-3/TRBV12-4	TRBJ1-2	CASSFPGQGVLGYTF	TGTGCCAGCAGTTTTCCGGGACAGGGGGTTCTCGGCTACACCTTC
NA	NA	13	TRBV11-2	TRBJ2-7	CASSLPPRGEQYF	TGTGCCAGCAGCCTCCCGCCGAGGGGCGAGCAGTACTTC
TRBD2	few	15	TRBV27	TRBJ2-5	CASRLVAGVIETQYF	TGTGCCAGCAGGCTAGTAGCGGGGGTGATAGAGACCCAGTACTTC
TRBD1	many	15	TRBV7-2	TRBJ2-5	CASSSRTGVQETQYF	TGTGCCAGCAGCAGCCGGACAGGAGTCCAAGAGACCCAGTACTTC
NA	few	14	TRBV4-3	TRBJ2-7	CASSQDKEGYEQYF	TGCGCCAGCAGCCAAGACAAAGAGGGCTACGAGCAGTACTTC
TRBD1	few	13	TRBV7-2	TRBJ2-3	CASSLQGEDTQYF	TGTGCCAGCAGCTTACAGGGGGAAGATACGCAGTATTTT
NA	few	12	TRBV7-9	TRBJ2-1	CASSLRTDEQFF	TGTGCCAGCAGCTTAAGGACGGATGAGCAGTTCTTC
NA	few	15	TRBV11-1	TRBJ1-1	CASSFGTGRNTEAFF	TGTGCCAGCAGCTTCGGGACCGGGAGAAACACTGAAGCTTTCTTT
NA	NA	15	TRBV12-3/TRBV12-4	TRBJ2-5	CATSLASGPQETQYF	TGTGCCACCAGTTTAGCCTCCGGACCCCAAGAGACCCAGTACTTC
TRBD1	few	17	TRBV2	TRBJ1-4	CASSEPGGRRTNEKLFF	TGTGCCAGCAGTGAACCAGGGGGGCGTAGGACTAATGAAAAACTGTTTTTT
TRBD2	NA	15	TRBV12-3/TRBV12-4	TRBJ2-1	CASLGSGGFYNEQFF	TGTGCCAGCCTTGGTAGCGGGGGTTTCTACAATGAGCAGTTCTTC
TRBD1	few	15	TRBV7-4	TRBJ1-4	CASSLGDRGNEKLFF	TGTGCCAGCAGCTTAGGGGACAGGGGTAACGAAAAACTGTTTTTT
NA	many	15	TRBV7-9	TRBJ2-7	CASSLERQGPHEQYF	TGTGCCAGCAGCTTAGAACGTCAGGGTCCCCACGAGCAGTACTTC
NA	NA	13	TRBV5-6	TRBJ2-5	CASTQAGRKTQYF	TGTGCCAGCACCCAGGCAGGGAGAAAGACCCAGTACTTC
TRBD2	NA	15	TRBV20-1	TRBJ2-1	CSARGDYSSYNEQFF	TGCAGTGCTAGGGGGGACTACAGCTCCTACAATGAGCAGTTCTTC
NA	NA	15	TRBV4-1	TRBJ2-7	CASSQADWDSYEQYF	TGCGCCAGCAGCCAAGCCGACTGGGACTCCTACGAGCAGTACTTC
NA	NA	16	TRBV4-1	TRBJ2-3	CASSQEGSVSTDTQYF	TGCGCCAGCAGCCAAGAAGGCAGTGTTAGCACAGATACGCAGTATTTT